This TCR beta chain was sequenced for a study of T cell repertoires in cytomegalovirus infection. In the study overall: Recently described HLA-C-restricted plus well-studied HLA-B-restricted CMV epitopes were used. The public TCR beta signatures pointed to both CMV infection and matching HLA type. Regarding the study as a whole: HLA-C-restricted TCR beta clonotypes specific for CMV led the ex vivo response. Totalled public TCR beta family frequency picked out people who carried CMV plus the relevant HLA.

TCRdb called the reads again in MiXCR, with one record for every CDR3 protein. The sample shows 300,000 to 400,000 distinct CDR3 sequences, under 35% of them seen only once. The CDR3 length is 16 residues. The V gene end was trimmed by 3 bases and the J gene end by 3 bases; junction bases not matched to a gene: 6. Germline CDR1 and CDR2: MDHEN and SYDVKM. This clonotype was seen ten or more times. Its antigen is currently unknown. This TCR derives from a human donor in good health (CMV status not recorded). Some clones in this sample may be carry-over from other donors' samples. Sequenced here: cultured PBMCs, sampled from culture after CMV antigen stimulation. V and J are TRBV28 and TRBJ2-7; TRBD2 aligns across 12 bases. The CDR3 sequence is CASSFAGTSGYYEQYF. In nucleotides, the CDR3 is TGTGCCAGCAGTTTTGCCGGGACTAGCGGGTACTACGAGCAGTACTTC.